The 13 T cell receptor beta chains below come from one sample, sequenced in a study of T cell responses to AZD1222 COVID-19 vaccine. Produced via immunoSEQ multiplex PCR; TCRdb's table is partial and in-frame only. Of 150,000 or so clones detected, roughly 92% appear once; the ten largest clones hold roughly 3.5%. Material: peripheral blood, obtained 28 days after the second AZD1222 dose. These receptors were taken from an adult who received the AZD1222 COVID-19 vaccine.

The V call is TRBV5-4, the J call TRBJ1-2; a weak D match, TRBD1 (6 bases). The germline V gene encodes CDR1 SGHNT and CDR2 YYREEE (reference sequence). CDR3 length equals 14 residues. Trimming left V 0 bases short and J 8 bases short, with 14 bases between. DNA for the CDR3: TGTGCCAGCAGCTTGGCCGGGGGGCCGCGGGGCTACACCTTC. Its translation: CASSLAGGPRGYTF.

The chain has TRBV4-3 and TRBJ1-4, with 7 positions matching TRBD1. The CDR3 contains 16 residues. The V gene end was trimmed by 0 bases and the J gene end by 6 bases; junction bases not matched to a gene: 7. Germline assignment: CDR1 LGHNA and CDR2 YSLEER. CDR3 amino acids: CASSQDLGTVDEKLFF. In DNA, the CDR3 is TGCGCCAGCAGCCAAGATCTGGGGACAGTTGATGAAAAACTGTTTTTT.

V and J are TRBV7-9 and TRBJ1-2; 10 bases fit TRBD1. CDR1 and CDR2 (germline): SEHNR, FQNEAQ (reference sequence). CDR3 size: 14 residues. V shed 5 bases and J 6 bases; nucleotides not matched to a gene: 6. The CDR3 nucleotides read TGTGCCAGCAGCACTGTGACAGGGGGCGATGGCTACACCTTC. Its protein is CASSTVTGGDGYTF.

J is TRBJ1-1 and V is TRBV10-3, with D tentatively TRBD1 (6 bases). V was trimmed by 9 bases and J by 4 bases, leaving 12 bases between them. Per germline, CDR1 ENHRY and CDR2 SYGVKD. The CDR3 contains 12 residues. Written as DNA, the CDR3 is TGTGCCATGAAGGGGGGAGGCACTGAAGCTTTCTTT. Translation: CAMKGGGTEAFF.

The genes are TRBV30 and TRBJ1-6; 9 bases are a match to TRBD1. V lost 5 bases to trimming and J lost 7 bases; unmatched junction nucleotides: 6. This CDR3 region has 14 residues. Germline CDR1 and CDR2: GTSNPN and SVGIG (reference sequence). The CDR3 region has the DNA TGTGCCTGGGCCTTCGGGACAGGGAATTCACCCCTCCACTTT. Its translation: CAWAFGTGNSPLHF.

V gene TRBV4-1 combines with J gene TRBJ2-5, with D maybe TRBD2 (6 bases). The germline CDR1 and CDR2 sequences are MGHRA and YSYEKL. V was clipped by 4 bases and J by 2 bases, with 14 bases between them. The CDR3 extends over 15 amino acids. The DNA of the CDR3 is TGCGCCAGCAGCCGGTCATCAGGAGGGCAAGAGACCCAGTACTTC. Protein sequence: CASSRSSGGQETQYF.

This chain connects TRBV7-9 to TRBJ2-1, with 10 bases identical to TRBD2. V gave up 5 bases and J gave up 4 bases; unmatched junction bases: 2. From germline, CDR1 is SEHNR and CDR2 FQNEAQ (reference sequence). There are 14 residues in the CDR3. The CDR3: CASSRLAGYNEQFF. For the CDR3, the DNA is TGTGCCAGCAGCCGACTAGCGGGTTACAATGAGCAGTTCTTC.

The rearrangement links TRBV30 to TRBJ2-7; 8 nucleotides line up with TRBD2. The junction had 10 bases not matched to a gene; V was cut back by 5 bases and J by 4 bases. Per germline, CDR1 GTSNPN and CDR2 SVGIG (reference sequence). This CDR3 contains 14 residues. This chain's CDR3 is CAWGREVLGYEQYF. CDR3 in DNA: TGTGCCTGGGGGCGGGAGGTACTTGGGTACGAGCAGTACTTC.

This clone was found once. The V call is TRBV6-2 or TRBV6-3, the J call TRBJ2-2, with 7 nucleotides matching TRBD2. CDR3 length: 20 residues. Germline CDR1 reads MNHEY; CDR2 reads SVGEGT. Losses at the gene ends were 2 bases for V and 8 bases for J; bases not matched to a gene: 23. The CDR3 spells CASSYASWSGVPPWSGELFF. The CDR3 region has the DNA TGTGCCAGCAGTTACGCCTCGTGGAGCGGGGTCCCCCCGTGGTCGGGGGAGCTGTTTTTT.

V and J are TRBV2 and TRBJ2-6; no reliable D call. V lost 6 bases, J lost 4 bases, and 10 bases lay in between. Per the germline V gene, CDR1 is SNHLY and CDR2 is FYNNEI. The CDR3 has 14 residues. The CDR3 loop reads CASRGSAGANVLTF. The CDR3 coding sequence is TGTGCCAGCAGGGGGTCGGCAGGGGCCAACGTCCTGACTTTC.

This chain links TRBV7-2 with TRBJ2-1; 8 bases align to TRBD1. This CDR3 region has 15 residues. Trimming removed 6 bases from V and 4 bases from J; junction bases left unmatched: 8. CDR1 SGHTA and CDR2 FQGNSA come from the germline V gene. In nucleotides, the CDR3 is TGTGCCAGCAGTCCACTCAGGGGGCCTTACAATGAGCAGTTCTTC. It yields the protein CASSPLRGPYNEQFF.

The chain employs TRBV6-6 and TRBJ1-4; 10 bases match TRBD1. There are 15 residues in the CDR3. Germline-derived CDR1 and CDR2 are MNHNY and SVGAGI (reference sequence). V lost 7 bases to trimming and J lost 5 bases; unmatched junction nucleotides: 7. CDR3 in amino acids: CASTKGQGGNEKLFF. CDR3 sequence (DNA): TGTGCCAGCACCAAAGGACAGGGGGGGAATGAAAAACTGTTTTTT.

This rearrangement joins TRBV27 to TRBJ2-1, with a possible D match to TRBD1 (6 bases). This CDR3 is 13 amino acids long. The V end lost 6 bases, the J end lost 7 bases, and 13 bases lay between the germline ends. Germline assignment: CDR1 MNHEY and CDR2 SMNVEV (reference sequence). The CDR3 bases are TGTGCCAGCAGCAAAGGGGGTTGGAATGAGCAGTTCTTC. Translating it yields CASSKGGWNEQFF.